A selection of T cell receptor beta chains follows, all from one sample in a study of T cells after yellow fever vaccination. TCRdb analysed the 5' RACE reads with MiXCR anew, one entry per CDR3 protein. This sample has 340,000 or so distinct CDR3 sequences; about an eighth occur once, and the top ten carry approximately 3.3%. Sequences were derived from CD4+ T cells sorted from PBMCs, sampled 15 days after the yellow fever booster vaccination. Receptors were obtained from a man between 18 and 35 years old who received the YFV17D yellow fever vaccine. CDR3s include the opening cysteine and the closing phenylalanine or tryptophan. Fields, in order: clone size, D gene, J gene, V gene, CDR3 protein, CDR3 DNA. The D gene is left open where the match is weak. For some rows the clone size is stated as once, few or many, or as a class when expanded; others skip it.

many - TRBJ2-3 TRBV6-6 CASSHALAASTDTQYF TGTGCCAGCAGTCACGCCTTAGCGGCTAGCACAGATACGCAGTATTTT
few - TRBJ2-7 TRBV12-3/TRBV12-4 CASSPGSGVAEQYF TGTGCCAGCAGCCCCGGGAGCGGAGTGGCTGAGCAGTACTTC
few TRBD1 TRBJ1-4 TRBV7-9 CASSRRRTGTNEKLFF TGTGCCAGCAGCCGACGCCGGACAGGGACTAATGAAAAACTGTTTTTT
- - TRBJ1-5 TRBV12-3/TRBV12-4 CASSLGSRTWPQHF TGTGCCAGCAGTTTAGGTAGCAGGACATGGCCCCAGCATTTT
few TRBD1 TRBJ2-1 TRBV7-3 CASSFAGGNEQFF TGTGCCAGCAGCTTTGCAGGGGGCAATGAGCAGTTCTTC
many - TRBJ2-1 TRBV29-1 CSSRLIGGAYNEQFF TGCAGCTCGCGCTTGATAGGGGGGGCCTACAATGAGCAGTTCTTC
- TRBD2 TRBJ2-3 TRBV7-6 CASSLGGTSVGIQYF TGTGCCAGCAGCTTAGGGGGGACTAGCGTCGGAATCCAGTATTTT
many - TRBJ2-2 TRBV9 CASQKGGTTGELFF TGTGCCAGCCAAAAAGGGGGGACCACCGGGGAGCTGTTTTTT
- - TRBJ1-6 TRBV20-1 CSARRQSNSPLHF TGCAGTGCTAGACGACAGAGTAATTCACCCCTCCACTTT
few - TRBJ1-5 TRBV4-1 CASSGGRGWPQHF TGCGCCAGCAGCGGGGGCCGGGGTTGGCCCCAGCATTTT
- TRBD1 TRBJ1-6 TRBV2 CASSLAGQHNSPLHF TGTGCCAGCAGTCTGGCGGGACAGCATAATTCACCCCTCCACTTT
few TRBD1 TRBJ2-3 TRBV10-1 CASSEMGQGIDTQYF TGCGCCAGCAGTGAGATGGGACAGGGGATCGATACGCAGTATTTT
- TRBD2 TRBJ2-4 TRBV4-2 CASSHTGLAENIQYF TGTGCCAGCAGCCACACGGGACTAGCAGAAAACATTCAGTACTTC
- - TRBJ1-4 TRBV4-1 CASSQPGRVGDEKLFF TGCGCCAGCAGCCAACCTGGAAGGGTTGGGGATGAAAAACTGTTTTTT
- TRBD1 TRBJ2-2 TRBV5-1 CASSFGDRGPNTGELFF TGCGCCAGCAGCTTTGGGGACAGGGGGCCGAACACCGGGGAGCTGTTTTTT
many - TRBJ2-5 TRBV5-1 CASSTTGKQETQYF TGCGCCAGCAGCACTACAGGCAAACAAGAGACCCAGTACTTC
many - TRBJ2-7 TRBV27 CASSRGNEQYF TGTGCCAGCTCCAGGGGAAACGAGCAGTACTTC
few - TRBJ2-1 TRBV5-1 CASSLGDTYNEQFF TGCGCCAGCAGCTTGGGGGACACCTACAATGAGCAGTTCTTC
- - TRBJ2-7 TRBV4-3 CASSQSPGASTYEQYF TGCGCCAGCAGCCAAAGCCCAGGGGCGTCCACCTACGAGCAGTACTTC
- TRBD2 TRBJ2-5 TRBV7-2 CASSWAGGTQETQYF TGTGCCAGCAGCTGGGCGGGGGGGACCCAAGAGACCCAGTACTTC
- TRBD1 TRBJ1-3 TRBV5-1 CASSFTGVAGNTIYF TGCGCCAGCAGTTTTACAGGGGTAGCTGGAAACACCATATATTTT
few - TRBJ2-5 TRBV3-1 CASSQGPVGGQGETQYF TGTGCCAGCAGCCAAGGTCCGGTGGGGGGCCAAGGAGAGACCCAGTACTTC
- TRBD2 TRBJ2-1 TRBV7-3 CASSSSRLAGGREQFF TGTGCCAGCAGCTCGTCAAGACTAGCGGGGGGTAGGGAGCAGTTCTTC
- - TRBJ1-4 TRBV6-1 CASTLRRVEKLFF TGTGCCAGCACCCTCCGGAGGGTGGAAAAACTGTTTTTT
- TRBD1 TRBJ2-6 TRBV6-2/TRBV6-3 CASSSWGQVVPGANVLTF TGTGCCAGCAGTTCCTGGGGACAGGTGGTGCCTGGGGCCAACGTCCTGACTTTC
- TRBD1 TRBJ1-6 TRBV7-9 CASSPTGVNSPLHF TGTGCCAGCAGTCCGACAGGGGTCAATTCACCCCTCCACTTT
once - TRBJ2-1 TRBV14 CASSQGSGGAYNEQFF TGTGCCAGCAGCCAAGGGTCCGGGGGCGCCTACAATGAGCAGTTCTTC
few - TRBJ1-1 TRBV7-3 CASSSGRGGTEAFF TGTGCCAGCAGCTCGGGCAGGGGTGGGACTGAAGCTTTCTTT
- TRBD1 TRBJ1-1 TRBV4-1 CASSHLDRGGTEAFF TGCGCCAGCAGCCACCTAGACAGGGGGGGGACTGAAGCTTTCTTT
- - TRBJ1-2 TRBV7-9 CASSTRHNYGYTF TGTGCCAGCAGCACTCGGCATAACTATGGCTACACCTTC
few - TRBJ1-1 TRBV9 CASSVTAVNTEAFF TGTGCCAGCAGCGTAACCGCGGTGAACACTGAAGCTTTCTTT
- - TRBJ2-3 TRBV5-1 CASSLVRTATDTQYF TGCGCCAGCAGCTTGGTCAGGACAGCCACAGATACGCAGTATTTT
- - TRBJ1-1 TRBV18 CASSPFSTNNGEAFF TGTGCCAGCTCACCATTTTCTACGAACAACGGTGAAGCTTTCTTT
few - TRBJ2-2 TRBV20-1 CSARRGAGTGELFF TGCAGTGCTAGGCGAGGGGCTGGGACCGGGGAGCTGTTTTTT
many - TRBJ2-3 TRBV7-2 CASSTTDTQYF TGTGCCAGCAGCACGACAGATACGCAGTATTTT
many TRBD2 TRBJ2-1 TRBV7-2 CASSLEGGGYNEQFF TGTGCCAGCAGCTTAGAGGGCGGGGGCTACAATGAGCAGTTCTTC
many - TRBJ2-3 TRBV4-2 CASSPLSTDTQYF TGTGCCAGCAGCCCCCTGAGCACAGATACGCAGTATTTT
few - TRBJ2-3 TRBV6-5 CASSYSGGLGNTQYF TGTGCCAGCAGTTACTCGGGGGGGCTTGGGAATACGCAGTATTTT
- - TRBJ1-1 TRBV6-6 CASSYWRDYTEAFF TGTGCCAGCAGTTACTGGAGGGATTACACTGAAGCTTTCTTT
- TRBD1 TRBJ1-1 TRBV4-1 CASSQGRQGRMNTEAFF TGCGCCAGCAGCCAGGGACGACAGGGAAGGATGAACACTGAAGCTTTCTTT
- TRBD1 TRBJ2-2 TRBV2 CASSRQGRNTGELFF TGTGCCAGCAGTAGACAGGGGAGGAACACCGGGGAGCTGTTTTTT
- - TRBJ1-5 TRBV12-5 CASGLVLGQGNQPQHF TGTGCTAGTGGTTTGGTACTCGGCCAGGGCAATCAGCCCCAGCATTTT
- - TRBJ2-1 TRBV10-2 CASRTDRTTYNEQFF TGCGCCAGCAGAACTGACAGGACTACTTACAATGAGCAGTTCTTC
- - TRBJ1-3 TRBV5-1 CASSLLENGGNTIYF TGCGCCAGCAGCCTATTAGAAAATGGGGGAAACACCATATATTTT
many - TRBJ1-2 TRBV6-1 CASSPQGVDGYTF TGTGCCAGCAGTCCACAGGGAGTGGATGGCTACACCTTC
many - TRBJ1-1 TRBV7-2 CASSLVANTEAFF TGTGCCAGCAGCTTAGTTGCGAACACTGAAGCTTTCTTT
- - TRBJ1-5 TRBV10-3 CAISTGQSNQPQHF TGTGCCATCAGTACGGGCCAAAGCAATCAGCCCCAGCATTTT
few TRBD2 TRBJ2-5 TRBV3-1 CASSRTSGGAGVETQYF TGTGCCAGCAGCAGGACTAGCGGGGGCGCCGGGGTGGAGACCCAGTACTTC
- - TRBJ2-1 TRBV7-2 CASSLGGSRSEQFF TGTGCCAGCAGCTTAGGAGGGAGTCGGAGTGAGCAGTTCTTC
many TRBD2 TRBJ2-1 TRBV5-1 CASSLAASGVGEQFF TGCGCCAGCAGCTTGGCCGCTAGCGGGGTGGGCGAGCAGTTCTTC
few - TRBJ2-2 TRBV7-2 CASSPGRYSPGELFF TGTGCCAGCAGCCCGGGACGGTATAGTCCCGGGGAGCTGTTTTTT
few TRBD2 TRBJ2-3 TRBV7-3 CASSRGLAGGYDSSTDTQYF TGTGCCAGCAGCCGGGGACTAGCGGGGGGGTACGACTCCAGCACAGATACGCAGTATTTT
- - TRBJ1-1 TRBV7-9 CASSSGHMNTEAFF TGTGCCAGCAGCTCGGGACATATGAACACTGAAGCTTTCTTT
few - TRBJ2-2 TRBV18 CASSPYGRELFF TGTGCCAGCTCACCATACGGAAGGGAGCTGTTTTTT
- TRBD2 TRBJ2-3 TRBV5-1 CASSSGNLAGVGDTQYF TGCGCCAGCAGCTCCGGAAACCTAGCGGGGGTCGGAGATACGCAGTATTTT
few - TRBJ2-5 TRBV7-9 CASSLGIRRGAQYF TGTGCCAGCAGCTTAGGGATTCGACGCGGCGCCCAGTACTTC
few TRBD2 TRBJ2-2 TRBV5-1 CASRRTSGGANTGELFF TGCGCCAGTCGTCGGACTAGCGGGGGGGCGAACACCGGGGAGCTGTTTTTT
- - TRBJ1-2 TRBV12-3/TRBV12-4 CASSFARVGYTF TGTGCCAGCAGTTTTGCCAGGGTGGGCTACACCTTC
few TRBD1 TRBJ2-1 TRBV28 CARSMMKDRERYQGNNEQFF TGTGCCAGATCAATGATGAAGGACAGGGAACGATACCAGGGGAACAATGAGCAGTTCTTC
- TRBD2 TRBJ2-5 TRBV7-2 CASSSTQSWGGETQYF TGTGCCAGCAGCTCAACCCAAAGTTGGGGGGGAGAGACCCAGTACTTC